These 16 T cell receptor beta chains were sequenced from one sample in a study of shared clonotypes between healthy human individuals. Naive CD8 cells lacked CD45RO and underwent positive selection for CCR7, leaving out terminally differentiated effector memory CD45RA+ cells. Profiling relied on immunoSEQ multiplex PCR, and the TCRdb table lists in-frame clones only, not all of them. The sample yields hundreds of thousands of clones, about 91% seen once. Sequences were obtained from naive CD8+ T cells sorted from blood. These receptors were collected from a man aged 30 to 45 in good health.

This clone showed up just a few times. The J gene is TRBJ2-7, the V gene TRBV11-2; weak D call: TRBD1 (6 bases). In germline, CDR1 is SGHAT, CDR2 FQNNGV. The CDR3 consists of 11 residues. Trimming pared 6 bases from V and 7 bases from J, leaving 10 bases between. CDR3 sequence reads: CASSRDREQYF. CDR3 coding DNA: TGTGCCAGCAGTCGTGACAGGGAGCAGTACTTC.

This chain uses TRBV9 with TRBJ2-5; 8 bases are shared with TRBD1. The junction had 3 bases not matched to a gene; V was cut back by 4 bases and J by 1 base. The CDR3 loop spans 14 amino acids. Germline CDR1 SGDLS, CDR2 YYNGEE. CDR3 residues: CASSSQGGQETQYF. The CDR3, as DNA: TGTGCCAGCAGCTCACAGGGGGGCCAAGAGACCCAGTACTTC. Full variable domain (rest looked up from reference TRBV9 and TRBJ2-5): DSGVTQTPKHLITATGQRVTLRCSPRSGDLSVYWYQQSLDQGLQFLIQYYNGEERAKGNILERFSAQQFPDLHSELNLSSLELGDSALYFCASSSQGGQETQYFGPGTRLLVL.

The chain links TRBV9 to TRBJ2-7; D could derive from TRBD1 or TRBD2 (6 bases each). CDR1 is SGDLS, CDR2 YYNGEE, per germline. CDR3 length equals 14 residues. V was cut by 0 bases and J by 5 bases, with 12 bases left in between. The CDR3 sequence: CASSVAKGGDEQYF. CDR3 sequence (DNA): TGTGCCAGCAGCGTAGCTAAGGGGGGTGACGAGCAGTACTTC. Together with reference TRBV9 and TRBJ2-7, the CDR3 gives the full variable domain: DSGVTQTPKHLITATGQRVTLRCSPRSGDLSVYWYQQSLDQGLQFLIQYYNGEERAKGNILERFSAQQFPDLHSELNLSSLELGDSALYFCASSVAKGGDEQYFGPGTRLTVT.

In DNA, the CDR3 is TGTGCCAGCAGCTTAGTGGGGGACTACGGTCTTAATGAGCAGTTCTTC. Encoded protein: CASSLVGDYGLNEQFF. V and J are TRBV11-3 and TRBJ2-1; 7 nucleotides align to TRBD2. V lost 1 base and J lost 7; bases outside the gene matches: 10. The length of the CDR3 is 16 residues. Germline CDR1 is SGHNT and CDR2 is YENEEA.

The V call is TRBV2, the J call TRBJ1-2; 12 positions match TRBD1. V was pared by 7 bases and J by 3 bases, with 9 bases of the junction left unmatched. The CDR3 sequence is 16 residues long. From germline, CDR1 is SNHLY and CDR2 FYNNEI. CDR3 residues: CASTPGQGAQDYGYTF. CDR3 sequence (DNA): TGTGCCAGCACTCCGGGACAGGGGGCGCAGGACTATGGCTACACCTTC.

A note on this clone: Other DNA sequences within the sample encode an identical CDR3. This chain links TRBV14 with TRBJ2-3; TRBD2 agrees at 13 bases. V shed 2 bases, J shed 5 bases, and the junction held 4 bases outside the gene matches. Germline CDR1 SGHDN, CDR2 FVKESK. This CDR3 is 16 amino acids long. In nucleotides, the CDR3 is TGTGCCAGCAGCCAAAGACTAGCGGGAGGTCGAGATACGCAGTATTTT. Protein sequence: CASSQRLAGGRDTQYF.

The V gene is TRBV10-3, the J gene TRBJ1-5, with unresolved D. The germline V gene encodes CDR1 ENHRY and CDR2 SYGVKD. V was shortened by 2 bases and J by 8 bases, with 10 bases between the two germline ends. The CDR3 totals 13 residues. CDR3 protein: CAISEERHEPQHF. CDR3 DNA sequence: TGTGCCATCAGTGAGGAGCGACATGAGCCCCAGCATTTT.

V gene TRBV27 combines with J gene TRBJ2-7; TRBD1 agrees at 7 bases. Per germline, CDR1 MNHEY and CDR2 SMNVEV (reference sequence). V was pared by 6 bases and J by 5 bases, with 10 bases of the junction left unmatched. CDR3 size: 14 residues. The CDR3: CASSLRTGRNEQYF. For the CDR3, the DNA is TGTGCCAGCAGCTTACGGACAGGACGTAACGAGCAGTACTTC.

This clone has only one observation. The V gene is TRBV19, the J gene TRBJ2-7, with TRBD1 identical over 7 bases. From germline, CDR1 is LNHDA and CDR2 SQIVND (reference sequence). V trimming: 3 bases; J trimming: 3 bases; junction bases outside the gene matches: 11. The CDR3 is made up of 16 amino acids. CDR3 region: CASSIGEGTEDYEQYF. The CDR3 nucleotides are TGTGCCAGTAGTATTGGTGAGGGGACAGAGGACTACGAGCAGTACTTC.

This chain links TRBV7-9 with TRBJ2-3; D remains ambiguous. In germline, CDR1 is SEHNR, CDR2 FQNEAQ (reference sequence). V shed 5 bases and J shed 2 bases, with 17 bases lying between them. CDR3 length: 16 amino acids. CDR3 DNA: TGTGCCAGCAGCACTCTAGAAAGGCCCTACACAGATACGCAGTATTTT. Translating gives CASSTLERPYTDTQYF. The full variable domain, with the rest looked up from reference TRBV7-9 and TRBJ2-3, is DTGVSQNPRHKITKRGQNVTFRCDPISEHNRLYWYRQTLGQGPEFLTYFQNEAQLEKSRLLSDRFSAERPKGSFSTLEIQRTEQGDSAMYLCASSTLERPYTDTQYFGPGTRLTVL.

The DNA for the CDR3 is TGTGCCAGCAGCCTCTTAAGCTCTAGCGGGCTTCCTCCCACAGATACGCAGTATTTT. Translation: CASSLLSSSGLPPTDTQYF. The chain couples TRBV7-9 to TRBJ2-3; 8 nucleotides line up with TRBD2. The CDR3 contains 19 residues. V dropped 5 bases and J dropped 2; count of bases not matched to a gene: 18. Germline V gene sequence: CDR1 SEHNR, CDR2 FQNEAQ (reference sequence). The entire variable domain, with the rest obtained from reference TRBV7-9 and TRBJ2-3, is as follows: DTGVSQNPRHKITKRGQNVTFRCDPISEHNRLYWYRQTLGQGPEFLTYFQNEAQLEKSRLLSDRFSAERPKGSFSTLEIQRTEQGDSAMYLCASSLLSSSGLPPTDTQYFGPGTRLTVL.

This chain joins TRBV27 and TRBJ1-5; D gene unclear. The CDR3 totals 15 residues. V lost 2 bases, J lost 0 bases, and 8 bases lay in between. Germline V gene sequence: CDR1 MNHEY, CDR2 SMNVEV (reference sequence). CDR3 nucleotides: TGTGCCAGCAGTTTAGTGGGGAATAGCAATCAGCCCCAGCATTTT. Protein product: CASSLVGNSNQPQHF.

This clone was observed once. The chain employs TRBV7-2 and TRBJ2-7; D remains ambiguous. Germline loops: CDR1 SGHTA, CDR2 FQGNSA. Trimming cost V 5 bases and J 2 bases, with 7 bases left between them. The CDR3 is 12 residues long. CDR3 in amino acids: CASSTGPYEQYF. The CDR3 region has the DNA TGTGCCAGCAGCACCGGGCCCTACGAGCAGTACTTC. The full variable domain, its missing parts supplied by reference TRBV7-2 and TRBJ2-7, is GAGVSQSPSNKVTEKGKDVELRCDPISGHTALYWYRQSLGQGLEFLIYFQGNSAPDKSGLPSDRFSAERTGGSVSTLTIQRTQQEDSAVYLCASSTGPYEQYFGPGTRLTVT.

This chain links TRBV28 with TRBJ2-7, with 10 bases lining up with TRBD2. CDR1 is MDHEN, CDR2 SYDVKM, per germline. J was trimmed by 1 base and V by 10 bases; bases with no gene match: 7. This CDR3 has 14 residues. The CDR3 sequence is CATCWTSGSYEQYF. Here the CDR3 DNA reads TGTGCCACCTGCTGGACTAGCGGATCCTACGAGCAGTACTTC.

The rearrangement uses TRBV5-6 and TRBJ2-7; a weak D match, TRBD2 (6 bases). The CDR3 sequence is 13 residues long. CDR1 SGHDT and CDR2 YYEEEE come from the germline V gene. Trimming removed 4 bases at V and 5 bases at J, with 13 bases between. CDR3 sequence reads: CASSLTSPNEQYF. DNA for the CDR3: TGTGCCAGCAGCCTGACTAGTCCCAACGAGCAGTACTTC.

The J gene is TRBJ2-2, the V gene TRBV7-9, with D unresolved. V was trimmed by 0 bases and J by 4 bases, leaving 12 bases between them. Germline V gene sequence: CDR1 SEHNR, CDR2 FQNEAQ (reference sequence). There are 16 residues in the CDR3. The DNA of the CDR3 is TGTGCCAGCAGCTTAGCGCTCGATGAATTCACCGGGGAGCTGTTTTTT. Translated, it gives CASSLALDEFTGELFF.